The 13 T cell receptor beta chains listed next were all sequenced from one sample in a study of cytotoxic CD8 clonotypes in ibrutinib-treated CLL. TCRdb keeps only in-frame clones here, not all; method: immunoSEQ multiplex PCR. The data show fewer than 200,000 clones, around 80% seen once. Source: PBMCs, taken after 24 months of ibrutinib treatment. These receptors were obtained from a human donor with chronic lymphocytic leukemia.

The V gene is TRBV18, the J gene TRBJ2-6, with D unclear. Germline V lookup: CDR1 KGHSH, CDR2 LQKENI. The CDR3 extends over 17 amino acids. The germline V and J ends were trimmed by 1 base and 0 bases, with 10 bases remaining between them. In DNA form, the CDR3 reads TGTGCCAGCTCACCACGTGGAGTGAACTCTGGGGCCAACGTCCTGACTTTC. This gives the protein CASSPRGVNSGANVLTF. The full variable domain, completed using reference TRBV18 and TRBJ2-6, is NAGVMQNPRHLVRRRGQEARLRCSPMKGHSHVYWYRQLPEEGLKFMVYLQKENIIDESGMPKERFSAEFPKEGPSILRIQQVVRGDSAAYFCASSPRGVNSGANVLTFGAGSRLTVL.

The J gene is TRBJ2-7, the V gene TRBV29-1, with D tentatively TRBD1 (6 bases). V was cut by 4 bases and J by 5 bases, with 6 bases left in between. CDR1 is SQVTM, CDR2 ANQGSEA, per germline. The CDR3 extends over 10 amino acids. CDR3 in DNA: TGCAGCGTTGGGACAGACGAGCAGTACTTC. Translated: CSVGTDEQYF.

J is TRBJ1-4 and V is TRBV19; unclear D gene. Germline CDR1 and CDR2: LNHDA and SQIVND (reference sequence). The CDR3 loop spans 16 amino acids. V shed 0 bases and J shed 5 bases, with 13 bases lying between them. In nucleotides, the CDR3 is TGTGCCAGTAGTATAGATCAAACCGGGATCAATGAAAAACTGTTTTTT. This translates into CASSIDQTGINEKLFF. Together with reference TRBV19 and TRBJ1-4, the CDR3 gives the full variable domain: DGGITQSPKYLFRKEGQNVTLSCEQNLNHDAMYWYRQDPGQGLRLIYYSQIVNDFQKGDIAEGYSVSREKKESFPLTVTSAQKNPTAFYLCASSIDQTGINEKLFFGSGTQLSVL.

The chain combines TRBV2 with TRBJ2-5, with 10 bases aligning to TRBD1. The CDR3 sequence is 16 residues long. Germline-derived CDR1 and CDR2 are SNHLY and FYNNEI. V was pared by 6 bases and J by 1 base, with 8 bases of the junction left unmatched. The CDR3 loop reads CASRGPRDRGQETQYF. CDR3 bases: TGTGCCAGCAGGGGACCCCGGGACAGGGGCCAAGAGACCCAGTACTTC.

This clone showed up just once. The V call is TRBV6-5, the J call TRBJ2-7; D gene uncertain. In germline, CDR1 is MNHEY, CDR2 SVGAGI. V lost 6 bases to trimming and J lost 0 bases, with 9 bases between them. This CDR3 comprises 13 residues. DNA of the CDR3: TGTGCCAGCAGAAATGGCGACTCCTACGAGCAGTACTTC. Amino acid sequence: CASRNGDSYEQYF.

The chain combines TRBV6-6 with TRBJ1-1; D remains unclear. Germline V gene sequence: CDR1 MNHNY, CDR2 SVGAGI (reference sequence). CDR3 length: 15 residues. V lost 2 bases, J lost 5 bases, and 15 bases lay in between. CDR3 in DNA: TGTGCCAGCAGTTACCTGTCGAGTAGACAAACTGAAGCTTTCTTT. This encodes CASSYLSSRQTEAFF.

This clone came up a few times. The chain is built from TRBV5-1 and TRBJ2-3; no definite D call. V shed 3 bases and J shed 0 bases, with 5 bases lying between them. The CDR3 extends over 13 amino acids. CDR1 is SGHRS, CDR2 YFSETQ, per germline. In DNA, the CDR3 is TGCGCCAGCAGCTATACTAGCACAGATACGCAGTATTTT. Its translation is CASSYTSTDTQYF.

The chain links TRBV6-6 to TRBJ2-7, with 7 positions matching TRBD1. V gave up 6 bases and J gave up 4 bases; unmatched junction bases: 12. Germline-derived CDR1 and CDR2 are MNHNY and SVGAGI (reference sequence). This CDR3 is built from 15 residues. CDR3 protein: CASRRQGEVGYEQYF. The CDR3 nucleotides are TGTGCCAGCAGACGACAGGGTGAAGTAGGATACGAGCAGTACTTC.

The rearrangement uses TRBV21-1 and TRBJ1-1; the D call in the table, TRBD1, was not verified against the DNA. TRBV21-1 is a recognized pseudogene. The CDR3 length is 14 residues. CDR3 nucleotides: TGTGCCAGCAGCAAATTATACAGGGACACTGAAGCTTTCTTT. It specifies CASSKLYRDTEAFF.

The chain uses TRBV6-5 and TRBJ2-7, with TRBD2 identical over 8 bases. V lost 8 bases to trimming and J lost 5 bases; unmatched junction nucleotides: 8. This CDR3 has 13 residues. CDR1 and CDR2 from the germline V gene are MNHEY and SVGAGI. CDR3 amino acids: CASGPTAGDEQYF. Written as DNA, the CDR3 is TGTGCCAGCGGGCCCACAGCGGGGGACGAGCAGTACTTC.

V usage is TRBV7-3 and J usage is TRBJ2-7; TRBD2 matches 11 bases. CDR3 length: 14 amino acids. The germline V gene has CDR1 SGHTA and CDR2 FQGTGA. V dropped 3 bases and J dropped 6; count of bases not matched to a gene: 4. The CDR3 DNA reads as TGTGCCAGCAGCTTGACTAGCGGGATAGGCGAGCAGTACTTC. Its translation: CASSLTSGIGEQYF.

The V gene is TRBV7-9, the J gene TRBJ2-7; D call uncertain. From germline, CDR1 is SEHNR and CDR2 FQNEAQ (reference sequence). Trimming took off 5 bases at V and 4 bases at J, with 15 bases between the two ends. The CDR3 loop spans 14 amino acids. CDR3 DNA sequence: TGTGCCAGCAGCCTCGGTATATTGGGTTACGAGCAGTACTTC. It encodes CASSLGILGYEQYF.

The chain links TRBV28 to TRBJ2-5; TRBD2 aligns across 8 bases. The CDR3 spans 15 residues. From germline, CDR1 is MDHEN and CDR2 SYDVKM. The ends lost 11 bases at V and 1 base at J; junction bases unmatched: 12. CDR3 sequence (DNA): TGTGCCGTTAACGGGGGGCGGGAGGTCCAAGAGACCCAGTACTTC. Its translation: CAVNGGREVQETQYF.